A single sample gave rise to the 7 T cell receptor beta chains below, sequenced in a study of T cell responses to AZD1222 COVID-19 vaccine. Here immunoSEQ multiplex PCR was the method, and the copy in TCRdb shows in-frame clones only, minus some. The table shows approximately 150,000 clones, with 93% occurring only once. The starting material was peripheral blood, obtained on day 0 of AZD1222 vaccination. These receptors all stem from an adult in good health.

Written as DNA, the CDR3 is TGTGCCAGCAGCTTAGCGGGGTCCTACAATGAGCAGTTCTTC. Translation gives CASSLAGSYNEQFF. V is TRBV11-3 and J is TRBJ2-1; tentatively, D is TRBD2 (5 bases). V was cut by 1 base and J by 1 base, with 5 bases left in between. Germline CDR1 is SGHNT and CDR2 is YENEEA. The CDR3 totals 14 residues. The variable domain in full, with the rest retrieved from reference TRBV11-3 and TRBJ2-1, is EAGVVQSPRYKIIEKKQPVAFWCNPISGHNTLYWYLQNLGQGPELLIRYENEEAVDDSQLPKDRFSAERLKGVDSTLKIQPAELGDSAVYLCASSLAGSYNEQFFGPGTRLTVL.

The chain combines TRBV24-1 with TRBJ2-7; TRBD2 agrees at 9 bases. The V and J ends lost 10 bases and 2 bases, in that order; junction bases with no gene match: 8. Germline CDR1 and CDR2: KGHDR and SFDVKD. The CDR3 runs to 14 residues. The CDR3 is CATVSGRPPYEQYF. The CDR3 DNA reads as TGTGCCACGGTCAGCGGGAGGCCGCCCTACGAGCAGTACTTC.

The V call is TRBV6-5, the J call TRBJ1-6, with 7 bases lining up with TRBD1. The CDR3 consists of 16 residues. V dropped 0 bases and J dropped 5; count of bases not matched to a gene: 4. Germline values: CDR1 MNHEY, CDR2 SVGAGI. The DNA of the CDR3 is TGTGCCAGCAGTTACTCGCTACAGGGGAATAATTCACCCCTCCACTTT. Amino acids: CASSYSLQGNNSPLHF.

The chain couples TRBV10-2 to TRBJ1-5, with 7 bases that match TRBD1. The CDR3 length is 15 residues. The V segment lost 3 bases and the J segment 3 bases; nucleotides outside the gene matches: 5. Germline CDR1 reads WSHSY; CDR2 reads SAAADI. The CDR3 is CASSELDRVNQPQHF. Written as DNA, the CDR3 is TGCGCCAGCAGTGAATTAGACAGGGTCAATCAGCCCCAGCATTTT.

The chain joins TRBV5-1 to TRBJ1-4; tentatively, D is TRBD1 (6 bases). Trimming removed 3 bases at V and 7 bases at J, with 13 bases between. The CDR3 contains 14 residues. Germline CDR1 SGHRS, CDR2 YFSETQ. DNA for the CDR3: TGCGCCAGCAGCTCCAGGGGTCGGAGTGAAAAACTGTTTTTT. Amino acids: CASSSRGRSEKLFF.

As for this clone: The junction does not match germline at one end; this may be a read error. The rearrangement joins TRBV10-3 to TRBJ1-6; D is unclear. Germline-derived CDR1 and CDR2 are ENHRY and SYGVKD. CDR3 length: 13 amino acids. The CDR3 DNA follows: TGTGCCTTCAGCCTTTCCTATAATTCACCCCTCCACTTT. It yields the protein CAFSLSYNSPLHF.

The chain uses TRBV30 and TRBJ1-3; 9 bases line up with TRBD1. The CDR3 has 16 residues. V was clipped by 3 bases and J by 4 bases; unmatched bases: 10. In germline, CDR1 is GTSNPN, CDR2 SVGIG (reference sequence). The CDR3 region is CAWSIPGQGKGNTIYF. In DNA, the CDR3 is TGTGCCTGGAGCATACCGGGACAGGGAAAAGGAAACACCATATATTTT.